The T cell receptor (beta chain) under discussion was sequenced for a study of blood T cells in healthy people across ages. On the study more broadly: Every two T cells gave about one barcoded beta molecule via template switching. The study's findings and limits: Those diversity estimates obtained from one million T cells were thought to be underestimates. Per million T cells, TCR beta diversity dropped roughly linearly as age increased.

Sample-barcoded 5' priming and a J-beta primer mix drove a second PCR of 7 to 11 cycles. Every cDNA molecule carried a tag from a template-switch adaptor bearing 12 random nucleotides. TCRdb re-analysed the 5' RACE reads in MiXCR, keeping a single row per CDR3 protein. The sample includes over 1,200,000 distinct CDR3 sequences, around 55% of them seen just once. About this clonotype itself: Antigen specificity is unknown.

Sequencing input: blood. This receptor was identified in a man between 18 and 29 years old in good health.

CDR3 protein: CASSLAVRVPGNEQFF. The CDR3 region has the DNA TGTGCCAGCAGCTTGGCCGTCAGGGTTCCTGGCAATGAGCAGTTCTTC. The V call is TRBV5-5, the J call TRBJ2-1; TRBD1 might be the D (5 bases). The V end lost 0 bases, the J end lost 6 bases, and 16 bases lay between the germline ends. The germline gives CDR1 SGHKS, CDR2 YYEKEE (reference sequence). This CDR3 contains 16 residues.